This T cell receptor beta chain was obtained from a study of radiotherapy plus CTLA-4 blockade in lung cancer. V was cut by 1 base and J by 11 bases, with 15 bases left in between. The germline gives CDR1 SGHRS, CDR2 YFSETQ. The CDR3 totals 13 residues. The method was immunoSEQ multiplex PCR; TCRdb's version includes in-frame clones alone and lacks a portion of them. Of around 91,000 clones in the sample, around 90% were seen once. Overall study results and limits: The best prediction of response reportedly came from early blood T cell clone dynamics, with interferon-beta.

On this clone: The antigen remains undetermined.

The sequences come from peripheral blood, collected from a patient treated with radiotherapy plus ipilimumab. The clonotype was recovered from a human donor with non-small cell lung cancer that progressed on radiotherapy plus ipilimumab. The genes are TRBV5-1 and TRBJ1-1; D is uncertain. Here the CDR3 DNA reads TGCGCCAGCAGCTTGACAGCGTACAGCCGGGCTTTCTTT. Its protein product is CASSLTAYSRAFF.